The clone carrying this T cell receptor beta chain came up once. Its specificity is not known. The CDR3 loop spans 16 amino acids. V lost 3 bases and J 2 bases, leaving 13 bases between the germline ends. Germline V gives CDR1 MNHNS, CDR2 SASEGT. The data belong to a study of shared clonotypes between healthy human individuals. Looking at the study overall: Every donor yielded three CD4 naive, three CD4 memory, two CD8 naive and one CD8 memory plate.

Overall study findings and caveats: Shared clonotypes: 4.5% to 5% naive CD4, roughly 3.8% naive CD8, 2% to 2.5% memory CD4, 0.4% to 0.45% memory CD8. Clonotypes shared by all four donors outscored non-shared clonotypes in generation probability.

This table comes from immunoSEQ multiplex PCR, and its TCRdb copy is limited to in-frame clones, with some not included. The profile shows over a million clones, 75% of them singletons. V gene TRBV6-1 combines with J gene TRBJ1-4, with a possible D match to TRBD1 (5 bases). The sequence derives from a young man in good health. Sequenced input: memory CD4+ T cells sorted from blood. Subset denoted: CD45RA-negative fraction. The CDR3 region is CASSDMGGGTNEKLFF. CDR3 DNA sequence: TGTGCCAGCAGTGACATGGGGGGAGGCACTAATGAAAAACTGTTTTTT.